The next 32 T cell receptor beta chains were all read from a single sample in a study of blood T cells in healthy people across ages. Combining a sample-barcoded 5' primer with a J-beta primer mix, a second PCR ran for about 7 to 11 cycles. One entry per CDR3 protein results from TCRdb running MiXCR on the 5' RACE reads. The sample comprises around 1,000,000 distinct CDR3 sequences, about 23% of which are singletons, and around 0.75% rests with the top ten. These data were also filed under a second study, of T cells of mothers and their children.

The source material was blood. The receptor set was obtained from a girl between 2 and 10 years old in good health.

The V and J genes are TRBV7-2 and TRBJ2-5; D ambiguous. V was clipped by 7 bases and J by 1 base, with 13 bases between them. This CDR3 has 14 amino acids. Germline CDR1 and CDR2: SGHTA and FQGNSA. The CDR3 bases are TGTGCCAGCAAAAGGCAGGCTACCCAAGAGACCCAGTACTTC. It specifies CASKRQATQETQYF.

This clonotype has a handful of counts. The gene calls are TRBV12-3 or TRBV12-4 and TRBJ1-1; D is possibly TRBD1 (6 bases). Trimming took 2 bases from V and 7 from J, leaving 17 bases between them. The CDR3 extends over 15 amino acids. The CDR3 loop reads CASSLQGPQAREAFF. CDR3 bases: TGTGCCAGCAGTTTACAGGGGCCGCAAGCCCGTGAAGCTTTCTTT.

The chain has TRBV20-1 and TRBJ2-1; D may be TRBD1 (6 bases). The germline gives CDR1 DFQATT, CDR2 SNEGSKA (reference sequence). The V gene lost 7 bases and the J gene lost 8 bases, with 18 bases spanning the gap. CDR3 length: 13 amino acids. The CDR3: CSVQGGSIDEQFF. Here the CDR3 DNA reads TGCAGTGTACAAGGGGGTAGCATCGATGAGCAGTTCTTC.

Remarks on this clonotype: A read error may account for a junction end that differs from germline. The rearrangement links TRBV6-1 to TRBJ2-5; 7 positions match TRBD1. In germline, CDR1 is MNHNS, CDR2 SASEGT. This CDR3 is 16 amino acids long. Here the CDR3 reads CASREGTGVWGETQYF. CDR3 in DNA: TGTGCCAGCCGTGAAGGTACAGGGGTATGGGGAGAGACCCAGTACTTC.

This rearrangement joins TRBV5-1 to TRBJ2-1, with D tentatively TRBD1 (6 bases). Trimming took 4 bases from V and 8 from J, leaving 13 bases between them. This CDR3 is built from 13 residues. Germline loops: CDR1 SGHRS, CDR2 YFSETQ. The CDR3 reads CASSPTGRDEQFF. The CDR3 DNA is TGCGCCAGCAGCCCGACAGGTCGGGATGAGCAGTTCTTC.

Many counts were recorded for this clonotype. The chain has TRBV9 and TRBJ2-5; tentative D call: TRBD1 (6 bases). This CDR3 has 16 residues. The germline gives CDR1 SGDLS, CDR2 YYNGEE. V was cut by 7 bases and J by 1 base, with 20 bases left in between. The CDR3 spells CASGRGGEGLQETQYF. The CDR3 DNA reads as TGTGCCAGCGGACGAGGGGGAGAAGGGCTCCAAGAGACCCAGTACTTC.

The chain is built from TRBV2 and TRBJ2-5; 11 bases fit TRBD2. Germline V gene sequence: CDR1 SNHLY, CDR2 FYNNEI. The CDR3 has 16 amino acids. The V and J ends lost 2 bases and 2 bases, in that order; junction bases with no gene match: 4. The CDR3 protein is CASSERGLAVQETQYF. The CDR3 nucleotides read TGTGCCAGCAGTGAACGGGGACTAGCGGTTCAAGAGACCCAGTACTTC.

This rearrangement joins TRBV20-1 to TRBJ2-5; unclear D gene. The last part of the DNA fits TRBJ2-1 better; the J call may be wrong. Germline V CDR1 and CDR2: DFQATT, SNEGSKA (reference sequence). The CDR3 loop spans 11 amino acids. The DNA of the CDR3 is TGCAGTGCTGTGGTTTCGGCTGAGCAGTTCTTC. It is translated as CSAVVSAEQFF.

This clonotype was seen only a few times. The chain is built from TRBV2 and TRBJ2-1, with TRBD1 matching 12 bases. Judging by the DNA end, TRBJ2-7 fits better; the J call may be wrong. CDR1 is SNHLY, CDR2 FYNNEI, per germline. The CDR3 is made up of 16 amino acids. CDR3 in amino acids: CASRLKTGTGGYEQYF. The DNA of the CDR3 is TGTGCCAGCAGGTTAAAAACGGGGACAGGGGGCTATGAGCAGTACTTC.

This clonotype was seen only a few times. A junction end diverges from the germline sequence, so it may reflect a read error. The rearrangement links TRBV29-1 to TRBJ2-7; D might be TRBD2 (7 bases). This CDR3 spans 17 amino acids. Per the germline V gene, CDR1 is SQVTM and CDR2 is ANQGSEA. CDR3: CSVELYGGREKSYEQYF. As DNA, the CDR3 is TGTAGCGTTGAACTTTATGGGGGGCGGGAGAAGTCCTACGAGCAGTACTTC.

V and J are TRBV7-6 and TRBJ1-4, with 9 nucleotides matching TRBD1. In germline, CDR1 is SGHVS, CDR2 FNYEAQ. The CDR3 consists of 15 residues. V gave up 1 base and J gave up 8 bases; unmatched junction bases: 5. This CDR3 reads CASSLDPGQGEKLFF. The CDR3 nucleotides are TGTGCCAGCAGCTTAGACCCGGGACAGGGAGAAAAACTGTTTTTT.

This clonotype turned up a few times. The rearrangement uses TRBV5-1 and TRBJ1-2; D is uncertain. The V gene lost 0 bases and the J gene lost 5 bases, with 8 bases spanning the gap. The CDR3 has 13 amino acids. The germline V gene has CDR1 SGHRS and CDR2 YFSETQ. CDR3: CASSLVSEYGYTF. CDR3 bases: TGCGCCAGCAGCTTGGTTTCGGAATATGGCTACACCTTC.

The V and J genes are TRBV13 and TRBJ2-5; the D gene is possibly TRBD1 (6 bases). The J call may be mistaken, given a closer DNA end match to TRBJ2-7. CDR1 is PRHDT and CDR2 is FYEKMQ in the germline V gene (reference sequence). The length of the CDR3 is 13 residues. Written as DNA, the CDR3 is TGTGCCAGCATGTCGAGGGGGATGAACGAGCAGTACTTC. It codes for CASMSRGMNEQYF.

This clonotype has just a few counts. This chain links TRBV7-8 with TRBJ2-1, with 7 bases that match TRBD2. Germline V lookup: CDR1 SGHVS, CDR2 FQNEAQ. Trimming removed 1 base from V and 3 bases from J; junction bases left unmatched: 9. The CDR3 consists of 17 residues. The CDR3 nucleotides read TGTGCCAGCAGCTTAGATGGTTCGAGCGGGGACTACAATGAGCAGTTCTTC. Its protein is CASSLDGSSGDYNEQFF.

V and J are TRBV29-1 and TRBJ2-5, with D uncertain. The DNA end is a closer match to TRBJ2-1, so the J assignment may be wrong. This CDR3 is 12 amino acids long. From germline, CDR1 is SQVTM and CDR2 ANQGSEA. CDR3 bases: TGCAGCGTTGAAGGGATGAGGAATGAGCAGTTCTTC. It translates to CSVEGMRNEQFF.

This clonotype was counted between two and nine times. The V gene is TRBV20-1, the J gene TRBJ2-7; 8 bases agree with TRBD2. Looked up from germline, CDR1 is DFQATT and CDR2 is SNEGSKA (reference sequence). This CDR3 comprises 13 residues. With V trimmed by 1 base and J by 5 bases, 4 bases remained unmatched. CDR3 in DNA: TGCAGTGCTAGAGTAGCGGGACACGACGAGCAGTACTTC. This gives the protein CSARVAGHDEQYF.

On this clonotype itself: Mismatch with germline at one junction end may stem from a read error. The chain employs TRBV10-3 and TRBJ2-1; D is possibly TRBD2 (6 bases). Germline V gene sequence: CDR1 ENHRY, CDR2 SYGVKD. The CDR3 covers 14 residues. The CDR3 region is CAITETSSYNEQFF. DNA for the CDR3: TGTGCCATCACTGAGACTAGCTCCTACAATGAGCAGTTCTTC.

This clonotype was detected ten times or more. The CDR3 DNA reads as TGTGCCAGCAGCTTCAGGGAGACGGATGGAGGCAACCAAGAGACCCAGTACTTC. This sequence encodes CASSFRETDGGNQETQYF. The rearrangement uses TRBV7-3 and TRBJ2-5; the D gene could be TRBD1 or TRBD2 (5 bases each). The germline V gene has CDR1 SGHTA and CDR2 FQGTGA. The CDR3 extends over 18 amino acids. With 3 bases removed from V and 0 bases from J, the gap between germline ends came to 20 bases.

The chain uses TRBV7-9 and TRBJ1-2, with 7 bases aligning to TRBD1. This CDR3 contains 16 residues. J lost 2 bases, V lost 4 bases, and 10 bases had no gene match. CDR1 and CDR2 (germline): SEHNR, FQNEAQ (reference sequence). The CDR3, as DNA: TGTGCCAGCAGCTCCTCAGACAGGGCTTGGAACTATGGCTACACCTTC. Translating it yields CASSSSDRAWNYGYTF.

This rearrangement joins TRBV9 to TRBJ2-5, with 8 nucleotides matching TRBD1. CDR1 is SGDLS, CDR2 YYNGEE, per germline. With V trimmed by 3 bases and J by 2 bases, 6 bases remained unmatched. The length of the CDR3 is 15 residues. Here the CDR3 reads CASSADREAQETQYF. DNA of the CDR3: TGTGCCAGCAGCGCGGACAGGGAGGCACAAGAGACCCAGTACTTC.

This clonotype was seen only a few times. The chain uses TRBV20-1 and TRBJ2-7; perhaps TRBD2 as D (6 bases). Germline lookup yields CDR1 DFQATT and CDR2 SNEGSKA (reference sequence). V was trimmed by 8 bases and J by 9 bases, leaving 26 bases between them. The length of the CDR3 is 14 residues. The CDR3 here is CSISSWGERFGQYF. The CDR3 DNA is TGCAGTATCTCGTCTTGGGGGGAGAGGTTCGGGCAGTACTTC.

This chain uses TRBV12-3 or TRBV12-4 with TRBJ2-1; the D is unclear. The CDR3 has 11 amino acids. V gave up 8 bases and J gave up 7 bases, with 9 bases separating them. CDR3 nucleotide sequence: TGTGCCAGCGGCCGCCGGAATGAGCAGTTCTTC. Its translation is CASGRRNEQFF.

The chain links TRBV12-3 or TRBV12-4 to TRBJ1-1, with D perhaps TRBD1 (6 bases). Trimming took 6 bases from V and 1 from J, leaving 15 bases between them. The CDR3 extends over 15 amino acids. CDR3 bases: TGTGCCAGCAGACGACAGGCATCAAGGAACACTGAAGCTTTCTTT. This translates into CASRRQASRNTEAFF.

This clonotype showed up just a few times. This chain joins TRBV29-1 and TRBJ2-4, with 7 bases matching TRBD1. The CDR3 contains 15 residues. V gave up 7 bases and J gave up 1 base; unmatched junction bases: 10. Germline V gene sequence: CDR1 SQVTM, CDR2 ANQGSEA. The CDR3, as DNA: TGCAGCGCCTTTGACAGGGCGGTGGCCAAAAACATTCAGTACTTC. Its translation: CSAFDRAVAKNIQYF.

The gene calls are TRBV11-2 and TRBJ1-6; D not certain. V was cut by 2 bases and J by 10 bases, with 12 bases left in between. Germline CDR1 reads SGHAT; CDR2 reads FQNNGV. The CDR3 spans 14 residues. The CDR3 sequence is CASSLNRVGSPLHF. CDR3 DNA: TGTGCCAGCAGCTTAAACCGGGTAGGCTCACCCCTCCACTTT. Drawing the rest from reference TRBV11-2 and TRBJ1-6, the complete variable domain is EAGVAQSPRYKIIEKRQSVAFWCNPISGHATLYWYQQILGQGPKLLIQFQNNGVVDDSQLPKDRFSAERLKGVDSTLKIQPAKLEDSAVYLCASSLNRVGSPLHFGNGTRLTVT.

V usage is TRBV6-2 or TRBV6-3 and J usage is TRBJ2-3, with D possibly TRBD1 on 5 matching bases. Per germline, CDR1 MNHEY and CDR2 SVGEGT. V was clipped by 10 bases and J by 11 bases, with 16 bases between them. The length of the CDR3 is 11 residues. CDR3 nucleotides: TGTGCCATAGAGGACATCGGACAGCAGTATTTT. This codes for CAIEDIGQQYF.

The chain uses TRBV29-1 and TRBJ2-2, with D hard to call. V lost 3 bases and J lost 0, with 8 bases in between. Germline loops: CDR1 SQVTM, CDR2 ANQGSEA. The CDR3 consists of 14 residues. The CDR3 here is CSVEEGTNTGELFF. The CDR3 nucleotides read TGCAGCGTTGAGGAAGGTACGAACACCGGGGAGCTGTTTTTT.

This clonotype was counted only a few times. The chain joins TRBV29-1 to TRBJ2-7; 9 nucleotides agree with TRBD2. The CDR3 contains 13 residues. Germline V gene lookup returns CDR1 SQVTM and CDR2 ANQGSEA. J lost 3 bases, V lost 5 bases, and 5 bases had no gene match. The CDR3 nucleotides are TGCAGCGTTAAGCGGGAGGTCTACTACGAGCAGTACTTC. Translation: CSVKREVYYEQYF.

A few counts support this clonotype. The chain carries TRBV7-9 and TRBJ2-7; no reliable D call. The CDR3 runs 14 residues. V lost 7 bases, J lost 3 bases, and 16 bases lay in between. Germline loops: CDR1 SEHNR, CDR2 FQNEAQ (reference sequence). CDR3 coding DNA: TGTGCCAGCACCCTTAGTGGGCCCTACTACGAGCAGTACTTC. Translation gives CASTLSGPYYEQYF.

This clonotype has more than one count but fewer than ten. This chain links TRBV28 with TRBJ2-1; D uncertain. Judging by the DNA end, TRBJ2-5 fits better; the J call may be wrong. In germline, CDR1 is MDHEN, CDR2 SYDVKM. The length of the CDR3 is 13 residues. The CDR3 nucleotides read TGTGCCAGCAGTTTATATACGGTGGAGACCCAGTACTTC. It is translated as CASSLYTVETQYF.

This clonotype has more than one count but fewer than ten. The junction departs from the called germline gene at one end, perhaps through a read error. V and J are TRBV9 and TRBJ1-1; the match to TRBD1 covers 7 bases. CDR1 and CDR2 (germline): SGDLS, YYNGEE. CDR3 length: 14 residues. The CDR3 sequence: CANSEGQAGTEAFF. The CDR3 DNA follows: TGTGCCAACAGCGAAGGACAGGCGGGCACTGAAGCTTTCTTT. The variable domain in full, completed from reference TRBV9 and TRBJ1-1, reads DSGVTQTPKHLITATGQRVTLRCSPRSGDLSVYWYQQSLDQGLQFLIQYYNGEERAKGNILERFSAQQFPDLHSELNLSSLELGDSALYFCANSEGQAGTEAFFGQGTRLTVV.

The CDR3 sequence is CAIALTGEVNEKLFF. CDR3 DNA: TGTGCCATCGCTTTGACAGGGGAGGTGAATGAAAAACTGTTTTTT. V is TRBV7-9 and J is TRBJ1-4, with TRBD1 matching over 8 bases. The germline V gene encodes CDR1 SEHNR and CDR2 FQNEAQ (reference sequence). This CDR3 comprises 15 residues. V lost 10 bases, J lost 5 bases, and 12 bases stayed unmatched.